Listed here are 19 T cell receptor beta chains from one sample, sequenced in a study of T-cell reconstitution after alpha-beta-depleted transplantation in children. Preparing the TCRbeta library involved the use of unique molecular identifiers. Via MiXCR, TCRdb re-called the PCR reads, giving one row per CDR3 protein. The profile shows 900,000 or so distinct CDR3 sequences, less than 20% of them singletons. This sample comprised PBMCs, mostly from graft donor cells, obtained 360 days after TCRalphabeta/CD19-depleted stem cell transplant. These receptors were obtained from a male patient aged 10 to 17 who had a stem cell transplant for acute lymphoblastic leukemia, so the T cells may come from the graft donor.

This clonotype was observed a few times. The chain carries TRBV6-5 and TRBJ2-1; 10 bases map to TRBD2. V lost 2 bases, J lost 4 bases, and 8 bases stayed unmatched. The CDR3 runs 17 residues. Germline V lookup: CDR1 MNHEY, CDR2 SVGAGI. CDR3 sequence (DNA): TGTGCCAGCAGTTACCGAAAGCTAGCGGGAGAATACAATGAGCAGTTCTTC. Translation: CASSYRKLAGEYNEQFF.

In this sample, this clonotype turned up many times. The chain has TRBV5-5 and TRBJ2-7; D is undetermined. The CDR3 consists of 14 residues. Germline values: CDR1 SGHKS, CDR2 YYEKEE (reference sequence). Trimming removed 3 bases at V and 1 base at J, with 11 bases between. The CDR3 DNA sequence: TGTGCCAGCAGCTCGATTTCTAGGTCCTACGAGCAGTACTTC. Encoded protein: CASSSISRSYEQYF.

This clonotype has more than one count but fewer than ten. The CDR3 DNA sequence: TGCGCCAGCAGCACGACAGGGAGAAGCAATCAGCCCCAGCATTTT. Encoded protein: CASSTTGRSNQPQHF. The rearrangement links TRBV5-1 to TRBJ1-5; 7 positions match TRBD1. There are 15 residues in the CDR3. Germline lookup yields CDR1 SGHRS and CDR2 YFSETQ. Trimming removed 4 bases from V and 1 base from J; junction bases left unmatched: 5. Full variable domain (rest looked up from reference TRBV5-1 and TRBJ1-5): KAGVTQTPRYLIKTRGQQVTLSCSPISGHRSVSWYQQTPGQGLQFLFEYFSETQRNKGNFPGRFSGRQFSNSRSEMNVSTLELGDSALYLCASSTTGRSNQPQHFGDGTRLSIL.

This clonotype was observed a handful of times. This rearrangement joins TRBV5-1 to TRBJ2-2; 8 bases fit TRBD2. Germline V gene lookup returns CDR1 SGHRS and CDR2 YFSETQ. The CDR3 covers 16 residues. Trimming took 4 bases from V and 5 from J; bases not matched to a gene: 10. CDR3 residues: CASSPGGAGATGELFF. CDR3 nucleotide sequence: TGCGCCAGCAGCCCCGGGGGAGCGGGAGCTACCGGGGAGCTGTTTTTT.

The chain is built from TRBV12-3 or TRBV12-4 and TRBJ2-7; 9 positions match TRBD1. The junction had 6 bases not matched to a gene; V was cut back by 3 bases and J by 3 bases. The CDR3 loop spans 15 amino acids. The CDR3, as DNA: TGTGCCAGCAGTTTTGGGGGACAGGGAGACTACGAGCAGTACTTC. The encoded protein is CASSFGGQGDYEQYF.

This chain joins TRBV7-9 and TRBJ2-1; D is ambiguous. Trimming took 5 bases from V and 0 from J, leaving 14 bases between them. The CDR3 contains 16 residues. Per germline, CDR1 SEHNR and CDR2 FQNEAQ (reference sequence). The CDR3 loop is CASSLVMASSYNEQFF. The CDR3 region has the DNA TGTGCCAGCAGCCTCGTTATGGCCAGCTCCTACAATGAGCAGTTCTTC.

In its sample, this clonotype was seen many times. Mismatch with germline at one junction end may stem from a read error. The rearrangement uses TRBV7-6 and TRBJ2-5, with 8 bases lining up with TRBD1. The CDR3 runs 14 residues. Germline V CDR1 and CDR2: SGHVS, FNYEAQ. DNA for the CDR3: TGTGCCAGCAGGTCGTTCAGGGGGCTCTTAGCCCTTGACTTC. Translation: CASRSFRGLLALDF.

This clonotype was seen ten or more times. This chain joins TRBV11-2 and TRBJ2-4; maybe TRBD1 (5 bases). There are 16 residues in the CDR3. Trimming removed 6 bases from V and 0 bases from J, with 15 bases in between. Per the germline V gene, CDR1 is SGHAT and CDR2 is FQNNGV. CDR3 nucleotides: TGTGCCAGCAGATTGGGGCCTGATTTAGCCAAAAACATTCAGTACTTC. Residues: CASRLGPDLAKNIQYF.

The rearrangement links TRBV18 to TRBJ2-5, with TRBD2 matching over 9 bases. The CDR3 sequence is 16 residues long. Unmatched junction bases numbered 6, after V lost 0 bases and J lost 4 bases. Germline-derived CDR1 and CDR2 are KGHSH and LQKENI. The CDR3: CASSPPPGLAIETQYF. Written as DNA, the CDR3 is TGTGCCAGCTCACCACCACCGGGACTAGCAATAGAGACCCAGTACTTC. The full variable domain, rest sourced from reference TRBV18 and TRBJ2-5, is NAGVMQNPRHLVRRRGQEARLRCSPMKGHSHVYWYRQLPEEGLKFMVYLQKENIIDESGMPKERFSAEFPKEGPSILRIQQVVRGDSAAYFCASSPPPGLAIETQYFGPGTRLLVL.

The chain links TRBV5-1 to TRBJ2-3; TRBD1 agrees at 9 bases. CDR3 length: 15 amino acids. The germline V gene has CDR1 SGHRS and CDR2 YFSETQ. Trimming at V came to 0 bases and at J to 6 bases, leaving 5 bases not matched to a gene. DNA for the CDR3: TGCGCCAGCAGCTTGGCCGGGACAGGGTCCGATACGCAGTATTTT. Encoded protein: CASSLAGTGSDTQYF.

This clonotype was seen a few times. This chain joins TRBV5-6 and TRBJ2-1; TRBD2 matches 7 bases. The CDR3 is 18 residues long. Trimming removed 0 bases from V and 2 bases from J; junction bases left unmatched: 11. CDR1 SGHDT and CDR2 YYEEEE come from the germline V gene. CDR3 bases: TGTGCCAGCAGCTTGGATATGGGGAGCGGGATGCCCTACAATGAGCAGTTCTTC. Encoded protein: CASSLDMGSGMPYNEQFF.

This clonotype was detected only a few times. This chain connects TRBV4-1 to TRBJ2-1, with D possibly being TRBD2 (6 bases). Trimming pared 0 bases from V and 10 bases from J, leaving 7 bases between. In germline, CDR1 is MGHRA, CDR2 YSYEKL. The CDR3 contains 12 residues. CDR3: CASSQELAEQFF. CDR3 nucleotide sequence: TGCGCCAGCAGCCAAGAGCTAGCGGAGCAGTTCTTC.

This clonotype was recorded at least ten times. This chain uses TRBV27 with TRBJ1-5; no clear D gene. V gave up 1 base and J gave up 4 bases, with 5 bases separating them. CDR3 length: 13 residues. Germline V gene sequence: CDR1 MNHEY, CDR2 SMNVEV (reference sequence). CDR3 protein: CASSLWANQPQHF. DNA of the CDR3: TGTGCCAGCAGTTTATGGGCAAATCAGCCCCAGCATTTT.

This clonotype was seen ten or more times. The V gene is TRBV28, the J gene TRBJ2-7; 7 bases are shared with TRBD2. In germline, CDR1 is MDHEN, CDR2 SYDVKM. Losses at the gene ends were 6 bases for V and 4 bases for J; bases not matched to a gene: 9. The CDR3 sequence is 14 residues long. The CDR3 sequence: CASRWAGDSYEQYF. In DNA form, the CDR3 reads TGTGCCAGCAGGTGGGCGGGAGATTCATACGAGCAGTACTTC.

V and J are TRBV4-1 and TRBJ2-7; 7 bases map to TRBD2. This CDR3 region has 17 residues. J was trimmed by 0 bases and V by 2 bases; bases with no gene match: 10. Germline V lookup: CDR1 MGHRA, CDR2 YSYEKL. DNA of the CDR3: TGCGCCAGCAGCCAATCGGCGGGAGCCCCTTTCTCCTACGAGCAGTACTTC. Translating it yields CASSQSAGAPFSYEQYF.

Ten or more counts support this clonotype. V gene TRBV7-9 combines with J gene TRBJ2-1; 9 bases line up with TRBD2. Per germline, CDR1 SEHNR and CDR2 FQNEAQ (reference sequence). This CDR3 spans 17 amino acids. Trimming removed 3 bases from V and 0 bases from J; junction bases left unmatched: 6. The CDR3 loop is CASSFRLAAFSYNEQFF. The DNA of the CDR3 is TGTGCCAGCAGCTTCCGACTAGCGGCTTTCTCCTACAATGAGCAGTTCTTC. The entire variable domain, with the rest obtained from reference TRBV7-9 and TRBJ2-1, is as follows: DTGVSQNPRHKITKRGQNVTFRCDPISEHNRLYWYRQTLGQGPEFLTYFQNEAQLEKSRLLSDRFSAERPKGSFSTLEIQRTEQGDSAMYLCASSFRLAAFSYNEQFFGPGTRLTVL.

This clonotype has more than one count but fewer than ten. V and J are TRBV11-2 and TRBJ2-7; 8 positions agree with TRBD1. The junction had 6 bases not matched to a gene; V was cut back by 1 base and J by 4 bases. This CDR3 is 15 amino acids long. Germline values: CDR1 SGHAT, CDR2 FQNNGV. The DNA for the CDR3 is TGTGCCAGCAGCTTAGTCACAGGGGGGCCTTACGAGCAGTACTTC. Translated, it gives CASSLVTGGPYEQYF.

J is TRBJ2-5 and V is TRBV20-1, with TRBD2 identical over 12 bases. V lost 5 bases and J lost 5; bases outside the gene matches: 6. The CDR3 runs to 14 residues. Germline values: CDR1 DFQATT, CDR2 SNEGSKA (reference sequence). CDR3: CSAPTSGRLETQYF. In nucleotides, the CDR3 is TGCAGTGCTCCCACTAGCGGGAGGTTGGAGACCCAGTACTTC.

The table lists this clonotype with many counts. This chain joins TRBV5-1 and TRBJ2-1; TRBD1 matches at 8 bases. This CDR3 comprises 14 residues. The germline V gene encodes CDR1 SGHRS and CDR2 YFSETQ. V was clipped by 4 bases and J by 8 bases; unmatched bases: 8. The CDR3 reads CASSPRTGRDEQFF. DNA for the CDR3: TGCGCCAGCAGCCCGAGGACAGGGAGAGATGAGCAGTTCTTC.